The rows below give T cell receptor beta chains drawn from one sample of a study of shared clonotypes between healthy human individuals. Sequenced by immunoSEQ multiplex PCR; TCRdb stores in-frame clones only, minus some. Of 2 million to 2.5 million clones listed, around 95% are singletons. The sample taken for sequencing was naive CD4+ T cells sorted from blood. Every receptor here comes from a man between 18 and 35 years old in good health. Both conserved end residues are part of each CDR3. Fields, in order: clone size, J gene, D gene, V gene, CDR3 DNA, CDR3 protein. The D gene is left open where the match is weak. A row's size may be missing; if present it is once, few, many or a size class.

-,TRBJ2-5,-,TRBV6-6,TGTGCCAGCAGTTTGCAGAGCCAAGAGACCCAGTACTTC,CASSLQSQETQYF
-,TRBJ1-6,-,TRBV4-1,TGCGCCAGCAGCCAAGGGGTTCCAAATTCACCCCTCCACTTT,CASSQGVPNSPLHF
-,TRBJ2-7,-,TRBV28,TGTGCCAGCAGCCGGGACATAGGTTCTTCCTACGAGCAGTACTTC,CASSRDIGSSYEQYF
-,TRBJ2-5,TRBD2,TRBV2,TGTGCCAGCAGTGCAGCGGGGGAAGAGACCCAGTACTTC,CASSAAGEETQYF
-,TRBJ2-2,-,TRBV21-1,TGTGCCAGCAGCAACGAGGGTTACTGTTTCACCGGGGAGCTGTTTTTT,CASSNEGYCFTGELFF
-,TRBJ1-6,-,TRBV19,TGTGCCAGTAGTATTCAGCCCACAGGGAGCTCCTATAATTCACCCCTCCACTTT,CASSIQPTGSSYNSPLHF
-,TRBJ1-1,-,TRBV2,TGTGCCAGTGGCTCAGACATGAACACTGAAGCTTTCTTT,CASGSDMNTEAFF
-,TRBJ1-4,-,TRBV14,TGTGCCAGCAGCCAAGATTCTTCGGGGACAATAGATGAAAAACTGTTTTTT,CASSQDSSGTIDEKLFF
-,TRBJ1-6,TRBD1,TRBV25-1,TGTGCCAGCAGGACAGGGGATGATAATTCACCCCTCCACTTT,CASRTGDDNSPLHF
once,TRBJ2-7,-,TRBV6-5,TGTGCCAGCTCTCAGACGGTAGGTTACGAGCAGTACTTC,CASSQTVGYEQYF
-,TRBJ2-5,-,TRBV29-1,TGCAGCGCCCTATCCCCAGAGACCCAGTACTTC,CSALSPETQYF
-,TRBJ1-1,-,TRBV5-1,TGCGCCAGCAGCCCCGGTCAGGGGCTCGCTGAAGCTTTCTTT,CASSPGQGLAEAFF
-,TRBJ2-5,TRBD2,TRBV12-5,TGTGCTAGTGGTTTGATCCTAGCGGGAGTTGAGACCCAGTACTTC,CASGLILAGVETQYF
-,TRBJ2-1,-,TRBV25-1,TGTGCCAGCAGTTACTTGGGATCGGTCGATTACAATGAGCAGTTCTTC,CASSYLGSVDYNEQFF
-,TRBJ1-5,-,TRBV6-1,TGTGCCAGCAGTGGATCGGGAGGGGCCTGGCAGCCCCAGCATTTT,CASSGSGGAWQPQHF
-,TRBJ2-5,TRBD1,TRBV10-2,TGCGCCAGCGGACAGGCGCAAGAGACCCAGTACTTC,CASGQAQETQYF
once,TRBJ1-5,-,TRBV28,TGTGCCAGCAGTTTGAATCATCAGCCCCAGCATTTT,CASSLNHQPQHF
-,TRBJ1-4,-,TRBV5-6,TGTGCCAGCAGCTTGAAGGCAGGGCGGATGAATGAAAAACTGTTTTTT,CASSLKAGRMNEKLFF
-,TRBJ2-1,-,TRBV7-3,TGTGCCAGCAGCTTAACCCGACAGGCAGGCAATGAGCAGTTCTTC,CASSLTRQAGNEQFF
once,TRBJ1-1,TRBD1,TRBV7-8,TGTGCCAGCAGCTTAGTCGGCAGGGGGAGAGGTAGAGGGACTGAAGCTTTCTTT,CASSLVGRGRGRGTEAFF
-,TRBJ1-1,-,TRBV19,TGTGCCAGTAGTGACTCTCCTAACCGCGCTGAAGCTTTCTTT,CASSDSPNRAEAFF
-,TRBJ1-1,-,TRBV30,TGTGCCTGGAGTGTAGCAGGGTCCACTGAAGCTTTCTTT,CAWSVAGSTEAFF
-,TRBJ2-5,-,TRBV7-9,TGTGCCAGCAGCTTATTGCCCAACCAAGAGACCCAGTACTTC,CASSLLPNQETQYF
-,TRBJ2-7,-,TRBV30,TGTGCCTGGAAAGCAGTCCCCTACGAGCAGTACTTC,CAWKAVPYEQYF
-,TRBJ2-7,-,TRBV5-1,TGCGCCAGCAGCTTGGCCCAGTCCTACGAGCAGTACTTC,CASSLAQSYEQYF
few,TRBJ1-5,-,TRBV10-2,TGCGCCAGCAGCGAGGTAGTAGGGAGCAATCAGCCCCAGCATTTT,CASSEVVGSNQPQHF
-,TRBJ1-1,-,TRBV5-4,TGTGCCAGCAGCCGCTCGGGGACGAACACTGAAGCTTTCTTT,CASSRSGTNTEAFF
-,TRBJ2-6,-,TRBV6-4,TGTGCCAGCAGTGACTGGTACAGGGGAGGCCCTGGGGCCAACGTCCTGACTTTC,CASSDWYRGGPGANVLTF
-,TRBJ2-6,-,TRBV9,TGTGCCAGCAGCGTAGCTTCGTCAGGGTCTGGGGCCAACGTCCTGACTTTC,CASSVASSGSGANVLTF
-,TRBJ2-4,TRBD2,TRBV27,TGTGCCAGCAGTGGGGGACTAGCGGGAGTGATACCCGGGGGAAACATTCAGTACTTC,CASSGGLAGVIPGGNIQYF
-,TRBJ1-2,-,TRBV10-1,TGCGCCAGGTGGGAGGGCAACAGCGGCTACACCTTC,CARWEGNSGYTF
-,TRBJ2-1,TRBD2,TRBV5-1,TGCGCCAGTACAGAGTCTAGCGGTTACAATGAGCAGTTCTTC,CASTESSGYNEQFF
-,TRBJ2-7,TRBD1,TRBV7-9,TGTGCCAGCAGCTTAGGGACAGGACCCTTCTACGAGCAGTACTTC,CASSLGTGPFYEQYF
-,TRBJ2-1,TRBD2,TRBV7-6,TGTGCCAGCAGCGTACGGACTAGCGGGAGTCTGTACAATGAGCAGTTCTTC,CASSVRTSGSLYNEQFF
-,TRBJ1-1,-,TRBV30,TGTGCCTGGAACCCCAATAGAGCCCTCCAACCCTTAACTTTCTTT,CAWNPNRALQPLTFF
-,TRBJ2-1,-,TRBV7-3,TGTGCCAGCAGCTTGGCAGGGTCCTACAATGAGCAGTTCTTC,CASSLAGSYNEQFF
once,TRBJ2-7,-,TRBV23-1,TGCGCCAGCAGTCAACCCACCCCGGGAGCCTACGAGCAGTACTTC,CASSQPTPGAYEQYF
-,TRBJ1-6,TRBD1,TRBV11-2,TGTGCCAGCAGCTCGGGACAGACCTATAATTCACCCCTCCACTTT,CASSSGQTYNSPLHF
-,TRBJ2-4,TRBD2,TRBV18,TGTGCCAGCTCGCGGATTAGTAGCGGGAGTAATACCAAAAACATTCAGTACTTC,CASSRISSGSNTKNIQYF
few,TRBJ1-6,-,TRBV5-1,TGCGCCAGCAGCTTGGGCGGAAACCGTTCACCCCTCCACTTT,CASSLGGNRSPLHF